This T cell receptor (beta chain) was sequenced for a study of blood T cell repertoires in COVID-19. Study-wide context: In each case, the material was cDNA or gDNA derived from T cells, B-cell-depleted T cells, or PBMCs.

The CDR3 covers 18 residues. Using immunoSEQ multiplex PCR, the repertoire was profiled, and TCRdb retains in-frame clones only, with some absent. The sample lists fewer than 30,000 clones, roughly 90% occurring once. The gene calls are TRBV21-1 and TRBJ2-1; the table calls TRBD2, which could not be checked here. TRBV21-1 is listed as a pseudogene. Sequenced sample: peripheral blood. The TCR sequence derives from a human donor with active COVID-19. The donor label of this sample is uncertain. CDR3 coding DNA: TGTGCCAGCAGCATAAGGGTCAATCTTCGGTCTAGCGGGGGGAAAAAGTTCTTC. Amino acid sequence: CASSIRVNLRSSGGKKFF.